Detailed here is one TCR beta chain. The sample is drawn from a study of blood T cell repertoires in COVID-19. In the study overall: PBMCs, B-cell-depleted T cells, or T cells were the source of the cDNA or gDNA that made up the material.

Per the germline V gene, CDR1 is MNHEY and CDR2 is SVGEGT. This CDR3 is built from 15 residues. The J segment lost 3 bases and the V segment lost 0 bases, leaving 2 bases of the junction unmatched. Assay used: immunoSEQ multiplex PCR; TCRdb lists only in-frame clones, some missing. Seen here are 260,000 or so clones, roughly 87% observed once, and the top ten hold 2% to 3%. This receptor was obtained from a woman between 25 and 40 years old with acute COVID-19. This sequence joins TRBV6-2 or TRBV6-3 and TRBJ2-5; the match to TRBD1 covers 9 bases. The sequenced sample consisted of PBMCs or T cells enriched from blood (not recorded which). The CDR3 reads CASSYSWTGEETQYF. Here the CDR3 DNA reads TGTGCCAGCAGTTACTCTTGGACAGGGGAAGAGACCCAGTACTTC.